The clone carrying this TCR beta chain was observed many times. Its target is not known. Investigators prepared the TCR beta libraries by applying iRepertoire HTBI primers and Arm-PCR of CDR3 regions. Via MiXCR, TCRdb re-called the multiplex PCR reads, giving one row per CDR3 protein. Here the sample spans about 470,000 distinct CDR3 sequences, about 22% being singletons. The time point: persistent/refractory GD, antithyroid drugs over 5 years with positive TRAb. After RNA was extracted from PBMCs, the TCR library was made from it. Into tubes containing EDTA, about 10 milliliters of peripheral blood were drawn. This sample was taken from a study of regulatory T cells in long-lasting Graves disease. The study, taken as a whole, reports: Accuracy was perhaps lowered by the small sample size.

Sequenced material: peripheral blood mononuclear cells (PBMCs), taken when the disease was refractory, from a patient treated with antithyroid drugs. This receptor was identified in a female donor with Graves disease.

CDR3 coding DNA: TGTGCCAGCAGGCACCAGGCCACTAATGAAAAACTGTTTTTT. Translating it yields CASRHQATNEKLFF. The rearrangement links TRBV6-1 to TRBJ1-4; D is unresolved. The CDR3 contains 14 residues. V shed 6 bases and J shed 2 bases, with 10 bases lying between them. Germline CDR1 reads MNHNS; CDR2 reads SASEGT.